This TCR beta chain is drawn from a study of T-cell reconstitution after alpha-beta-depleted transplantation in children (dated by TCRdb to about 2016). As for the study more broadly: Using TCR repertoire profiling, the study followed T-cell immune reconstitution in a quantitative way in children after TCRalphabeta/CD19-depleted allogeneic hematopoietic cell transplantation.

CDR1 and CDR2, per the germline V gene, are SGHTA and FQGNSA. V is pruned by 5 bases and J by 0 bases, leaving 8 bases of the junction without a gene match. There are 17 amino acids in the CDR3, from cysteine to phenylalanine inclusive. This entry keeps only the CDR3 DNA: 51 bases, framed from base 1. This sample's treatment or condition label indicates: allogeneic hematopoietic cell transplantation with graft depleted of TCRalphabeta T cells and CD19 B cells. Transplant recipients were children who received TCRalphabeta/CD19-depleted allogeneic hematopoietic cell grafts. Library preparation employed PCR. The sample was run on an Illumina HiSeq 2500. TCR library preparation used molecular barcoding, with unique molecular identifiers applied to normalize quantification of the TCRbeta repertoire. The public reads were quality trimmed at Q25 with fastp and then assembled into clones with MiXCR by TCRdb, keeping productive beta chains. Entries that share a CDR3 protein sequence are merged under the most common genes and DNA. Within this sample are 98,000 or so distinct CDR3 sequences, with about a quarter of them counted one time only. Around a fifth of the sample is held by the ten biggest clonotypes.

What the authors observed across the whole study: Apparently early alphabetaT-cell count recovery about two months after transplant reportedly relied on only several hundred rapidly expanded clones derived from non-depleted graft cells. Over subsequent months, a decline in hyperexpanded clone frequencies was noted, and after one year, T-cell counts and TCRbeta diversity were mostly ascribed to newly produced T cells. In some patients, the high TCRbeta diversity seen at day 60 was put down to recipient T cells and intrathymic progenitors that had survived conditioning.

This clonotype was counted only a few times. Its antigen remains unidentified. The input lacks base qualities; no much larger clone sits a single base away. The receptor chain draws on TRBV7-2 and TRBJ1-4, with 8 bases in between that match TRBD1. The receptor was derived from a boy between 2 and 10 years old with acute lymphoblastic leukemia, due to receive a stem cell transplant. This specimen was PBMCs, taken before TCRalphabeta/CD19-depleted stem cell transplant. In nucleotides, the sequence is TGTGCCAGCAGCGGGACAGGTCCTACTGCAACTAATGAAAAACTGTTTTTT. It codes for CASSGTGPTATNEKLFF. Joined to the reference TRBV7-2 and TRBJ1-4 proteins, this CDR3 gives the full variable domain: GAGVSQSPSNKVTEKGKDVELRCDPISGHTALYWYRQSLGQGLEFLIYFQGNSAPDKSGLPSDRFSAERTGGSVSTLTIQRTQQEDSAVYLCASSGTGPTATNEKLFFGSGTQLSVL.